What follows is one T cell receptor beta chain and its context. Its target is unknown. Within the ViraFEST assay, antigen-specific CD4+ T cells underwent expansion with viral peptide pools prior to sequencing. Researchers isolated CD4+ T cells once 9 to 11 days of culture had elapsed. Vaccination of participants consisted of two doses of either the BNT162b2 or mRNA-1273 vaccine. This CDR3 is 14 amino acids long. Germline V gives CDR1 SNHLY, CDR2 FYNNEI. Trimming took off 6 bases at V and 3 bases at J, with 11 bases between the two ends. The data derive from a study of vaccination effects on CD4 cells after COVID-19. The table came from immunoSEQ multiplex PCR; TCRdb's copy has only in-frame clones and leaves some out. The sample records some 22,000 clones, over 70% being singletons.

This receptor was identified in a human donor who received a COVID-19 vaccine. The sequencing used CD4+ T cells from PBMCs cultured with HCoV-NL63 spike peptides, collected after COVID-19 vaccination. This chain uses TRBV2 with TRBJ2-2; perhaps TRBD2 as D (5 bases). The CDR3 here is CASRVERDTGELFF. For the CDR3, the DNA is TGTGCCAGCAGGGTGGAGAGGGACACCGGGGAGCTGTTTTTT.